The rows below give T cell receptor beta chains drawn from one sample of a study of blood T cell repertoires in COVID-19. Method: immunoSEQ multiplex PCR; TCRdb's copy keeps in-frame clones and lacks some. This table has roughly 440,000 clones, around 88% appearing once. The sequenced material came from peripheral blood. All receptors derive from a woman between 50 and 59 years old with COVID-19, enrolled during active disease. The CDR3 runs from the conserved cysteine through the conserved F or W. Fields, in order: J gene, V gene, D gene, clone size, CDR3 DNA, CDR3 protein. D genes are given only for firm matches. Clone size, where shown, is once, few, many, or a class for clones that have expanded.

J gene: TRBJ1-4; V gene: TRBV5-1; D gene: TRBD1; clone size: NA; CDR3 DNA: TGCGCCAGCAGCTTGGGACAGGGGCCCTTCCCTAATGAAAAACTGTTTTTT; CDR3 protein: CASSLGQGPFPNEKLFF
J gene: TRBJ2-1; V gene: TRBV27; D gene: NA; clone size: NA; CDR3 DNA: TGTGCCAGCTCCACTAGCTCCTACAATGAGCAGTTCTTC; CDR3 protein: CASSTSSYNEQFF
J gene: TRBJ2-1; V gene: TRBV4-1; D gene: TRBD1; clone size: NA; CDR3 DNA: TGCGCCAGCAGCCACTATCCGGGACAGGGCTATGAGCAGTTCTTC; CDR3 protein: CASSHYPGQGYEQFF
J gene: TRBJ2-7; V gene: TRBV4-1; D gene: NA; clone size: once; CDR3 DNA: TGCGCCAGCAGCCATTCTGACAGCTCCTACGAGCAGTACTTC; CDR3 protein: CASSHSDSSYEQYF
J gene: TRBJ1-6; V gene: TRBV6-1; D gene: NA; clone size: NA; CDR3 DNA: TGTGCCAGCAGTGAAAATCCATCACCCCTCCACTTT; CDR3 protein: CASSENPSPLHF
J gene: TRBJ2-1; V gene: TRBV11-2; D gene: TRBD2; clone size: NA; CDR3 DNA: TGTGCCAGCAGCCCCCAGGCGACTAGCGGGGGGGGCTCCTACAATGAGCAGTTCTTC; CDR3 protein: CASSPQATSGGGSYNEQFF
J gene: TRBJ2-7; V gene: TRBV7-8; D gene: TRBD1; clone size: NA; CDR3 DNA: TGTGCCAGCAGCTACGGGACAGGGCCCTACGAGCAGTACTTC; CDR3 protein: CASSYGTGPYEQYF
J gene: TRBJ2-1; V gene: TRBV10-1; D gene: NA; clone size: once; CDR3 DNA: TGCGCCAGCAGTGCGGACTCTGTCGATGAGCAGTTCTTC; CDR3 protein: CASSADSVDEQFF
J gene: TRBJ1-2; V gene: TRBV3-1/TRBV3-2; D gene: TRBD1; clone size: NA; CDR3 DNA: TGTGCCAGCAGCCAAGGCCGACAGGGAGAAGGAGGCTACACCTTC; CDR3 protein: CASSQGRQGEGGYTF
J gene: TRBJ2-3; V gene: TRBV19; D gene: NA; clone size: NA; CDR3 DNA: TGTGCCAGTAGTACCGGGGGAGGCACAGATACGCAGTATTTT; CDR3 protein: CASSTGGGTDTQYF
J gene: TRBJ2-7; V gene: TRBV5-1; D gene: TRBD2; clone size: NA; CDR3 DNA: TGCGCCAGCAGCTTGGACCCAGCGGGGAGCTCCTACGAGCAGTACTTC; CDR3 protein: CASSLDPAGSSYEQYF
J gene: TRBJ2-5; V gene: TRBV11-3; D gene: NA; clone size: once; CDR3 DNA: TGTGCCAGCAGCATCTCGACAGGCAGCCAAGAGACCCAGTACTTC; CDR3 protein: CASSISTGSQETQYF
J gene: TRBJ2-3; V gene: TRBV5-6; D gene: TRBD2; clone size: NA; CDR3 DNA: TGTGCCAGCAGCCGTAGCGGGGGGGTTAGCACAGATACGCAGTATTTT; CDR3 protein: CASSRSGGVSTDTQYF
J gene: TRBJ1-1; V gene: TRBV3-1/TRBV3-2; D gene: NA; clone size: few; CDR3 DNA: TGTGCCAGCAGCCAACCCACCGGAGGGTCGTCAACTGAAGCTTTCTTT; CDR3 protein: CASSQPTGGSSTEAFF
J gene: TRBJ2-3; V gene: TRBV5-1; D gene: TRBD1; clone size: once; CDR3 DNA: TGCGCCAGCAGCCAGACAGGGGCATTCACAGATACGCAGTATTTT; CDR3 protein: CASSQTGAFTDTQYF
J gene: TRBJ1-2; V gene: TRBV19; D gene: NA; clone size: NA; CDR3 DNA: TGTGCCAGTAGTCTCCGACAGAACTATGGCTACACCTTC; CDR3 protein: CASSLRQNYGYTF
J gene: TRBJ1-2; V gene: TRBV3-1/TRBV3-2; D gene: NA; clone size: NA; CDR3 DNA: TGTGCCAGCAGCCAAGGGGGGCAGGCTGGCTACACCTTC; CDR3 protein: CASSQGGQAGYTF
J gene: TRBJ2-1; V gene: TRBV19; D gene: NA; clone size: NA; CDR3 DNA: TGTGCCAGTAGTATCACGCGGGATGAGCAGTTCTTC; CDR3 protein: CASSITRDEQFF
J gene: TRBJ2-3; V gene: TRBV11-1; D gene: NA; clone size: NA; CDR3 DNA: TGTGCCAGCAGTCCTAGCACAGATACGCAGTATTTT; CDR3 protein: CASSPSTDTQYF
J gene: TRBJ2-7; V gene: TRBV12-3/TRBV12-4; D gene: NA; clone size: NA; CDR3 DNA: TGTGCCAGCAGTCGTGGCCCCTACGAGCAGTACTTC; CDR3 protein: CASSRGPYEQYF
J gene: TRBJ1-1; V gene: TRBV11-2; D gene: NA; clone size: NA; CDR3 DNA: TGTGCCAGCAGCTTAGAAGGGGTCTTTACTGAAGCTTTCTTT; CDR3 protein: CASSLEGVFTEAFF
J gene: TRBJ1-1; V gene: TRBV6-5; D gene: NA; clone size: NA; CDR3 DNA: TGTGCCAGCAGTTACGGGGAGGTCGGCACTGAAGCTTTCTTT; CDR3 protein: CASSYGEVGTEAFF
J gene: TRBJ1-5; V gene: TRBV4-1; D gene: NA; clone size: once; CDR3 DNA: TGCGCCAGCAGCCAAGAAAATCAGAGGGGGCAGCCCCAGCATTTT; CDR3 protein: CASSQENQRGQPQHF
J gene: TRBJ2-1; V gene: TRBV19; D gene: TRBD2; clone size: once; CDR3 DNA: TGTGCCAGGGGATTACTAGCGGGGGTCCTCCTTCCCTACAATGAGCAGTTCTTC; CDR3 protein: CARGLLAGVLLPYNEQFF
J gene: TRBJ1-5; V gene: TRBV30; D gene: NA; clone size: few; CDR3 DNA: TGTGCCTGGAGTCGAGGCTTTGACAGAAGGGAAAGTCAGCCCCAGCATTTT; CDR3 protein: CAWSRGFDRRESQPQHF
J gene: TRBJ2-6; V gene: TRBV27; D gene: NA; clone size: NA; CDR3 DNA: TGTGCCAGCAGCCAGATGGGGGCCAACGTCCTGACTTTC; CDR3 protein: CASSQMGANVLTF
J gene: TRBJ2-7; V gene: TRBV5-1; D gene: NA; clone size: NA; CDR3 DNA: TGCGCCAGCAGCACCCGGACACCTTCCTACGAGCAGTACTTC; CDR3 protein: CASSTRTPSYEQYF
J gene: TRBJ1-1; V gene: TRBV12-3/TRBV12-4; D gene: NA; clone size: NA; CDR3 DNA: TGTGCCAGCAGTTTGGCTAGCTTAGAGGCTTTCTTT; CDR3 protein: CASSLASLEAFF
J gene: TRBJ1-2; V gene: TRBV7-9; D gene: NA; clone size: few; CDR3 DNA: TGTGCCAGCAGCTTAGGGGGCAGGGTCGATGGCTACACCTTC; CDR3 protein: CASSLGGRVDGYTF
J gene: TRBJ1-4; V gene: TRBV7-6; D gene: NA; clone size: NA; CDR3 DNA: TGTGCCAGCAGCCCCAGGGAACTCAGTAATGAAAAACTGTTTTTT; CDR3 protein: CASSPRELSNEKLFF
J gene: TRBJ2-1; V gene: TRBV7-2; D gene: TRBD2; clone size: NA; CDR3 DNA: TGTGCCAGCAGCTTAGCTCTACTAGCGGGGGCCGGGGATGAGCAGTTCTTC; CDR3 protein: CASSLALLAGAGDEQFF
J gene: TRBJ1-3; V gene: TRBV9; D gene: NA; clone size: NA; CDR3 DNA: TGTGCCAGCAGCGTAGAACCTCGCTTAGACAGAGGCTCTGGAAACACCATATATTTT; CDR3 protein: CASSVEPRLDRGSGNTIYF
J gene: TRBJ2-1; V gene: TRBV5-1; D gene: TRBD2; clone size: NA; CDR3 DNA: TGCGCCAGCAGCTCCTCCCCAGCGGGGGAGTGGGATGAGCAGTTCTTC; CDR3 protein: CASSSSPAGEWDEQFF
J gene: TRBJ1-2; V gene: TRBV30; D gene: NA; clone size: NA; CDR3 DNA: TGTGCCTGGAGTGTAGATCCCGCGCCAACCTATGGCTACACCTTC; CDR3 protein: CAWSVDPAPTYGYTF
J gene: TRBJ2-1; V gene: TRBV3-1/TRBV3-2; D gene: NA; clone size: NA; CDR3 DNA: TGTGCCAGCAGCCAAGGGCGAGCGTCTTCCTACAATGAGCAGTTCTTC; CDR3 protein: CASSQGRASSYNEQFF
J gene: TRBJ1-2; V gene: TRBV28; D gene: NA; clone size: NA; CDR3 DNA: TGTGCCAGCAGTTTCCCGGGAGTGAATGGCTACACCTTC; CDR3 protein: CASSFPGVNGYTF
J gene: TRBJ2-7; V gene: TRBV24-1; D gene: NA; clone size: NA; CDR3 DNA: TGTGCCACCAGTGATGAGTACGAGCAGTACTTC; CDR3 protein: CATSDEYEQYF
J gene: TRBJ1-5; V gene: TRBV30; D gene: NA; clone size: NA; CDR3 DNA: TGTGCCTGGAGTTCCCGGAGCAATCAGCCCCAGCATTTT; CDR3 protein: CAWSSRSNQPQHF
J gene: TRBJ1-4; V gene: TRBV9; D gene: NA; clone size: NA; CDR3 DNA: TGTGCCAGCAGCCACGGGCCCGGGGGAAAACTGTTTTTT; CDR3 protein: CASSHGPGGKLFF
J gene: TRBJ1-4; V gene: TRBV18; D gene: NA; clone size: NA; CDR3 DNA: TGTGCCAGCTCACCGTCCTCACGGGAAAAACTGTTTTTT; CDR3 protein: CASSPSSREKLFF
J gene: TRBJ2-1; V gene: TRBV19; D gene: TRBD2; clone size: NA; CDR3 DNA: TGTGCCAGTACCTCTCGCGGGGGAGGTTCCTACAATGAGCAGTTCTTC; CDR3 protein: CASTSRGGGSYNEQFF
J gene: TRBJ1-1; V gene: TRBV3-1/TRBV3-2; D gene: TRBD1; clone size: NA; CDR3 DNA: TGTGCCAGCAGCCAGGGCGGGGGACAGGCGAACACTGAAGCTTTCTTT; CDR3 protein: CASSQGGGQANTEAFF
J gene: TRBJ2-1; V gene: TRBV11-2; D gene: TRBD1; clone size: NA; CDR3 DNA: TGTGCCAGCAGCTCTGGGACAGGGGGACGGGGTACCGACAATGAGCAGTTCTTC; CDR3 protein: CASSSGTGGRGTDNEQFF
J gene: TRBJ2-1; V gene: TRBV5-1; D gene: TRBD1; clone size: NA; CDR3 DNA: TGCGCCAGCAGCTTGGCCCCGGGACAGTTCAATGAGCAGTTCTTC; CDR3 protein: CASSLAPGQFNEQFF
J gene: TRBJ1-1; V gene: TRBV12-3/TRBV12-4; D gene: NA; clone size: NA; CDR3 DNA: TGTGTCAGCAGTCCATCCACAACTGAAGCTTTCTTT; CDR3 protein: CVSSPSTTEAFF
J gene: TRBJ2-7; V gene: TRBV11-2; D gene: NA; clone size: NA; CDR3 DNA: TGTGCCAGCAGCTTAGATGGGGGCTTCTCCTACGAGCAGTACTTC; CDR3 protein: CASSLDGGFSYEQYF
J gene: TRBJ2-3; V gene: TRBV19; D gene: NA; clone size: NA; CDR3 DNA: TGTGCCAGTAGTACGGTGGTTTGGACAGATACGCAGTATTTT; CDR3 protein: CASSTVVWTDTQYF
J gene: TRBJ2-3; V gene: TRBV10-1; D gene: NA; clone size: NA; CDR3 DNA: TGCGCCAGCAGTGAAGCCCTTGCAGATACGCAGTATTTT; CDR3 protein: CASSEALADTQYF
J gene: TRBJ1-5; V gene: TRBV11-2; D gene: NA; clone size: NA; CDR3 DNA: TGTGCCAGCAGCTTAGATCGGGGGGTAGGTCAGCCCCAGCATTTT; CDR3 protein: CASSLDRGVGQPQHF
J gene: TRBJ2-3; V gene: TRBV12-3/TRBV12-4; D gene: NA; clone size: once; CDR3 DNA: TGTGCCAGCACCCGAGGAGTCACAGATACGCAGTATTTT; CDR3 protein: CASTRGVTDTQYF
J gene: TRBJ1-5; V gene: TRBV5-1; D gene: NA; clone size: many; CDR3 DNA: TGCGCCAGCAGACAGGATAGCAATCAGCCCCAGCATTTT; CDR3 protein: CASRQDSNQPQHF